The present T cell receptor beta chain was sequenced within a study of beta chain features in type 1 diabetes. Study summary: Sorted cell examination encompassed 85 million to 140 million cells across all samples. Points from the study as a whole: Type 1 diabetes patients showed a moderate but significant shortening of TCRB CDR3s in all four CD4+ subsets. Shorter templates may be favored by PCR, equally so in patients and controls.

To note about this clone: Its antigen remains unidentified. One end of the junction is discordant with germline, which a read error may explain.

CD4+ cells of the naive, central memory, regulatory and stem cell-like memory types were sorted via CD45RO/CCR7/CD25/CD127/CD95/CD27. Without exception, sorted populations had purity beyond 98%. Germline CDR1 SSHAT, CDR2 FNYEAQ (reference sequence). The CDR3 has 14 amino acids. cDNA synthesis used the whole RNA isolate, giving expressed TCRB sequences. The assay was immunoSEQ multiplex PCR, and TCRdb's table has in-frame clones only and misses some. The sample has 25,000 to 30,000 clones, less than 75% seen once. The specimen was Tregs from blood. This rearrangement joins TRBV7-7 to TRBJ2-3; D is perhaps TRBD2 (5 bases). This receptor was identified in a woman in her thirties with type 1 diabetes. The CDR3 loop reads CASSFGGFTDTQYF. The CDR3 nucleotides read TGTGCTAGCAGCTTCGGAGGTTTCACAGATACGCAGTATTTT.